Listed here are 2 T cell receptor beta chains from one sample, sequenced in a study of blood T cell repertoires in COVID-19. Assay used: immunoSEQ multiplex PCR; TCRdb lists only in-frame clones, some missing. The sample includes some 320,000 clones, 90% of them seen just once. The sequenced sample consisted of PBMCs or T cells enriched from blood (not recorded which). These receptors came from a man in his sixties who had recovered from COVID-19.

The gene calls are TRBV10-2 and TRBJ1-2, with D possibly being TRBD1 (6 bases). Trimming stripped 0 bases from V and 5 bases from J, with 13 bases between. Germline CDR1 is WSHSY and CDR2 is SAAADI. The CDR3 length is 15 residues. The CDR3 is CASSESGGRGYGYTF. CDR3 coding DNA: TGCGCCAGCAGTGAGTCGGGGGGGCGCGGGTATGGCTACACCTTC.

Points on this clone: Other nucleotide sequences from this sample produce the same CDR3. The chain combines TRBV7-3 with TRBJ2-5, with D possibly matching TRBD2 (7 bases). V was clipped by 2 bases and J by 5 bases, with 12 bases between them. Germline CDR1 is SGHTA and CDR2 is FQGTGA. This CDR3 is 14 amino acids long. The CDR3 DNA is TGTGCCAGCAGCTTAGGGGGGGCCGGCGAGACCCAGTACTTC. Protein product: CASSLGGAGETQYF.